This T cell receptor beta chain was recovered during a study of shared clonotypes between healthy human individuals. Study-wide results and limits: How much donors shared clonotypes was expected to be affected by sequencing depth.

A word on this clone: Its matching antigen is unknown.

When replicate PCRs were run on sorted subsets, they used about 220 ng DNA, 30,000 to 35,000 T cell genomes. Profiled with immunoSEQ multiplex PCR; TCRdb holds only in-frame clones, not every one. The sample includes some 1,900,000 clones, approximately 94% of them seen just once. Cells designated naive CD8 were CD45RO-negative and were positively selected for CCR7, with terminally differentiated effector memory CD45RA+ cells excluded. Trimming left V 1 base short and J 3 bases short, with 9 bases between. This CDR3 is built from 15 residues. Germline V CDR1 and CDR2: MNHEY, SMNVEV (reference sequence).

The rearrangement joins TRBV27 to TRBJ2-2; a possible D gene is TRBD2 (5 bases). The clonotype was recovered from a man in his late teens or twenties in good health. What was sequenced was naive CD8+ T cells sorted from blood. The chain's CDR3 is CASSLLTGYTGELFF. CDR3 DNA: TGTGCCAGCAGTTTATTGACGGGGTACACCGGGGAGCTGTTTTTT.